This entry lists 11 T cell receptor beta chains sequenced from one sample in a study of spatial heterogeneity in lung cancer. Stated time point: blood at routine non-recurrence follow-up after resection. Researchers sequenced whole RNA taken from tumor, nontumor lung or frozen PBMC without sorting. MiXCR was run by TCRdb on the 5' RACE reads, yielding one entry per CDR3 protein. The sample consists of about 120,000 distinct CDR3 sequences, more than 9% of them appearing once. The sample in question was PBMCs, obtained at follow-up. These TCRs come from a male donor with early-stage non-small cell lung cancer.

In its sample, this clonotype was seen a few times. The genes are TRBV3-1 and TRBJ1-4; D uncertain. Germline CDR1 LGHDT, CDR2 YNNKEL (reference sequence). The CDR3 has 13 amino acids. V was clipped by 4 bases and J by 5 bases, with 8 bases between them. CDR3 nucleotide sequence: TGTGCCAGCAGCCTTGTACTCAATGAAAAACTGTTTTTT. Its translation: CASSLVLNEKLFF.

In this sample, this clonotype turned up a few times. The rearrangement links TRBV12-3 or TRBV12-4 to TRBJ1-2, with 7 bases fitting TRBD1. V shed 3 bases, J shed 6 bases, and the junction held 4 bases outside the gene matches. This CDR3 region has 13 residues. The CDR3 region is CASSLSGGNGYTF. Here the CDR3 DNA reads TGTGCCAGCAGTTTGTCAGGGGGTAATGGCTACACCTTC.

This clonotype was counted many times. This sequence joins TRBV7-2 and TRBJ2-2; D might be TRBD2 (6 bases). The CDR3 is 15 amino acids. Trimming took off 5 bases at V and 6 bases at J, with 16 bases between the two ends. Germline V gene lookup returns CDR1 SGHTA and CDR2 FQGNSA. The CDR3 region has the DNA TGTGCCAGCAGCCTGGAGGGCGGTGGGGCCGGGGAGCTGTTTTTT. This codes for CASSLEGGGAGELFF.

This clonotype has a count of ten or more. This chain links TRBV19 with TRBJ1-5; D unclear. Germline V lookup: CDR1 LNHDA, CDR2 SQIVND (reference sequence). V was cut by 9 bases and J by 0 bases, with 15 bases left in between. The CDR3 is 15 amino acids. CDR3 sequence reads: CASQDGIHSNQPQHF. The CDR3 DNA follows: TGTGCCAGCCAAGATGGGATTCATAGCAATCAGCCCCAGCATTTT.

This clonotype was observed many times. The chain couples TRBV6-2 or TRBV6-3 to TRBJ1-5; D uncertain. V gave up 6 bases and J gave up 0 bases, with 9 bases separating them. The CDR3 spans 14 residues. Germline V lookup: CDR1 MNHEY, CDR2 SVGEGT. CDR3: CASSLGGSNQPQHF. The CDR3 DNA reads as TGTGCCAGCAGCCTAGGAGGTAGCAATCAGCCCCAGCATTTT.

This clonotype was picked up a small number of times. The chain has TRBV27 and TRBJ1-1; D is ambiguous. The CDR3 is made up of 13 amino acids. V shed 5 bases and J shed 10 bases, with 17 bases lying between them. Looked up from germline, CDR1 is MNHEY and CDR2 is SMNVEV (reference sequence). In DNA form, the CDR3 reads TGTGCCAGCAGTCCCCAATTCGGGGATATAGCTTTCTTT. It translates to CASSPQFGDIAFF.

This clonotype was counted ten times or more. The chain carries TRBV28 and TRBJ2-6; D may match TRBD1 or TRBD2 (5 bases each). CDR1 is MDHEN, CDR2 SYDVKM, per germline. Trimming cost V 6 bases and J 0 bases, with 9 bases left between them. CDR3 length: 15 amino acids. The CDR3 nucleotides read TGTGCCAGCAGCACGGGGACCTCTGGGGCCAACGTCCTGACTTTC. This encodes CASSTGTSGANVLTF. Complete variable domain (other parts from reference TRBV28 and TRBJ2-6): DVKVTQSSRYLVKRTGEKVFLECVQDMDHENMFWYRQDPGLGLRLIYFSYDVKMKEKGDIPEGYSVSREKKERFSLILESASTNQTSMYLCASSTGTSGANVLTFGAGSRLTVL.

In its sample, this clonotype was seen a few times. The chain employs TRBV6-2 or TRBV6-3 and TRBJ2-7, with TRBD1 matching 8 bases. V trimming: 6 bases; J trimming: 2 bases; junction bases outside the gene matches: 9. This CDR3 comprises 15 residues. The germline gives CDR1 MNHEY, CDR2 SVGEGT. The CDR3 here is CASSPLRDRTYEQYF. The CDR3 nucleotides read TGTGCCAGCAGCCCTCTACGGGACAGGACCTACGAGCAGTACTTC.

For the CDR3, the DNA is TGTGCCAACCTAGCAGGGGCTGAAGCTTTCTTT. Protein: CANLAGAEAFF. V is TRBV2 and J is TRBJ1-1; maybe TRBD1 (6 bases). Germline V CDR1 and CDR2: SNHLY, FYNNEI. This CDR3 region has 11 residues. Trimming removed 10 bases at V and 6 bases at J, with 12 bases between.

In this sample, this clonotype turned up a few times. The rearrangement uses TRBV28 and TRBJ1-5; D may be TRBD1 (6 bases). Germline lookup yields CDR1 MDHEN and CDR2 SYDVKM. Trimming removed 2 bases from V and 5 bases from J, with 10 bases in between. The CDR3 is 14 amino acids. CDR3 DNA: TGTGCCAGCAGTTTAACTACAGGGTATCAGCCCCAGCATTTT. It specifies CASSLTTGYQPQHF.

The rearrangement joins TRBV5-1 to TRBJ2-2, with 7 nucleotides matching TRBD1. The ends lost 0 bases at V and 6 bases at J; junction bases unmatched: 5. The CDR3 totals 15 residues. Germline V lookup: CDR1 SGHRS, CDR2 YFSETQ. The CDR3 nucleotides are TGCGCCAGCAGCTTGGGATGGACAGGCCCCGGGGAGCTGTTTTTT. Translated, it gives CASSLGWTGPGELFF.